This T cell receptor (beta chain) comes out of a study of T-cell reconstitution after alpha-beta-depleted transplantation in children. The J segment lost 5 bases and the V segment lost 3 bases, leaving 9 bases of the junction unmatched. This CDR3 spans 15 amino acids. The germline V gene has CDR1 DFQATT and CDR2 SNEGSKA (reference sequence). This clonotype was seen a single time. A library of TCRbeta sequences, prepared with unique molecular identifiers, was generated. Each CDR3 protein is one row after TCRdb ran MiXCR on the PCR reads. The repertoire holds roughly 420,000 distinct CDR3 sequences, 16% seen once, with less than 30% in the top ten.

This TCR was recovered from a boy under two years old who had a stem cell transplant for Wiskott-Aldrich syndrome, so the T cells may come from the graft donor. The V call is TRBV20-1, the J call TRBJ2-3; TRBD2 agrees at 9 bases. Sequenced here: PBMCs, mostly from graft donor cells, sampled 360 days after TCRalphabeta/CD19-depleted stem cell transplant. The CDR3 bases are TGCAGTGCTAGTGTACCGGGACTAGCTCTAGATACGCAGTATTTT. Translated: CSASVPGLALDTQYF.